The 20 T cell receptor beta chains below all came from one sample that was sequenced in a study of radiation and T cells in renal cell carcinoma. Sequencing was performed with immunoSEQ multiplex PCR; in TCRdb, only in-frame clones are kept and a portion is missing. The sample includes about 90,000 clones, around four fifths of them seen just once. Time point in this sample: blood 4 weeks post-SBRT, at nephrectomy. Treatment reported: 15 Gy SBRT to primary tumor, nephrectomy 4 weeks later. Sequences were derived from blood, sampled from a patient whose treatment included radiotherapy and nephrectomy. Receptors originate from a man aged 50 to 59 with renal cell carcinoma.

This chain links TRBV19 with TRBJ2-1; 10 bases are shared with TRBD2. The CDR3 is 16 amino acids. V lost 6 bases and J lost 8; bases outside the gene matches: 13. In germline, CDR1 is LNHDA, CDR2 SQIVND (reference sequence). This chain's CDR3 is CASRELAGDPTYEQFF. CDR3 bases: TGTGCCAGTAGGGAGCTAGCGGGAGACCCTACCTATGAGCAGTTCTTC.

This CDR3 reads CASSFGQVKSYEQYF. The CDR3 coding sequence is TGCGCCAGCAGCTTTGGACAGGTAAAATCCTACGAGCAGTACTTC. This chain joins TRBV5-1 and TRBJ2-5; TRBD1 matches at 7 bases. The tail of the sequence fits TRBJ2-7 better, so the J call may be wrong. The CDR3 is 15 residues long. Germline loops: CDR1 SGHRS, CDR2 YFSETQ.

The chain employs TRBV14 and TRBJ2-3; D tentatively reads TRBD1 or TRBD2 (5 bases each). Trimming removed 4 bases from V and 0 bases from J, with 11 bases in between. CDR1 SGHDN and CDR2 FVKESK come from the germline V gene. The CDR3 totals 15 residues. The CDR3 nucleotides are TGTGCCAGCAGCCGACGGGGCTTTAGCACAGATACGCAGTATTTT. Translating gives CASSRRGFSTDTQYF.

The chain has TRBV15 and TRBJ2-2; D call uncertain. The germline V gene has CDR1 LNHNV and CDR2 YYDKDF (reference sequence). The CDR3 is 12 amino acids. Trimming removed 0 bases from V and 5 bases from J, with 1 base in between. CDR3 sequence (DNA): TGTGCCACCAGCAGAGATACCGGGGAGCTGTTTTTT. It translates to CATSRDTGELFF.

The chain couples TRBV6-5 to TRBJ2-6, with D perhaps TRBD2 (5 bases). Germline loops: CDR1 MNHEY, CDR2 SVGAGI. Trimming cost V 10 bases and J 4 bases, with 17 bases left between them. The CDR3 runs 15 residues. CDR3 bases: TGTGCCACCTGGCCCCGCGGGCAAGGGGCCAACGTCCTGACTTTC. Amino acid sequence: CATWPRGQGANVLTF.

The J gene is TRBJ2-2, the V gene TRBV6-5, with D possibly being TRBD1 (5 bases). The CDR3 runs to 14 residues. Looked up from germline, CDR1 is MNHEY and CDR2 is SVGAGI. The V end lost 6 bases, the J end lost 4 bases, and 12 bases lay between the germline ends. DNA of the CDR3: TGTGCCAGCAGCGTGGGGCAGTTCACCGGGGAGCTGTTTTTT. As protein: CASSVGQFTGELFF.

The chain joins TRBV13 to TRBJ2-3, with D perhaps TRBD1 or TRBD2 (6 bases each). Germline lookup yields CDR1 PRHDT and CDR2 FYEKMQ (reference sequence). Trimming removed 5 bases at V and 1 base at J, with 13 bases between. CDR3 length equals 15 residues. CDR3 DNA sequence: TGTGCCAGCAGCCCAAGGAGGGGGGGCACAGATACGCAGTATTTT. Amino acids: CASSPRRGGTDTQYF.

The J gene is TRBJ1-5, the V gene TRBV5-1; a weak D match, TRBD1 (6 bases). V was cut by 3 bases and J by 7 bases, with 17 bases left in between. CDR3 length: 15 amino acids. CDR1 and CDR2 from the germline V gene are SGHRS and YFSETQ. The CDR3 sequence: CASSSGHGAGQPQHF. In nucleotides, the CDR3 is TGCGCCAGCAGCTCGGGACATGGGGCTGGGCAGCCCCAGCATTTT.

This clone showed up just a few times. The chain has TRBV6-1 and TRBJ2-5; TRBD2 agrees at 15 bases. The CDR3 has 15 residues. The trim removed 5 bases at V and 5 bases at J, leaving 3 bases unmatched. The germline gives CDR1 MNHNS, CDR2 SASEGT. For the CDR3, the DNA is TGTGCCAGCAGTATAGGACTAGCGGGGGGGGAGACCCAGTACTTC. Protein: CASSIGLAGGETQYF.

The chain employs TRBV28 and TRBJ1-6, with TRBD1 identical over 7 bases. V was clipped by 4 bases and J by 6 bases; unmatched bases: 6. There are 15 residues in the CDR3. Germline lookup yields CDR1 MDHEN and CDR2 SYDVKM. The CDR3 is CASSSGQFFNSPLHF. The DNA for the CDR3 is TGTGCCAGCAGTTCGGGACAGTTTTTTAATTCACCCCTCCACTTT.

This clone has a single count. The J gene is TRBJ1-2, the V gene TRBV6-1, with 9 positions matching TRBD1. Germline CDR1 and CDR2: MNHNS and SASEGT. J gave up 7 bases and V 0 bases, and 6 bases lay outside the gene matches. The CDR3 runs 15 residues. The CDR3 DNA reads as TGTGCCAGCAGTGAAGCGGGACAGGGAGTTTTTGGCTACACCTTC. This translates into CASSEAGQGVFGYTF.

This rearrangement joins TRBV5-5 to TRBJ1-2; a weak D match, TRBD1 (6 bases). CDR3 length: 14 residues. The V end lost 3 bases, the J end lost 5 bases, and 14 bases lay between the germline ends. Germline V gene sequence: CDR1 SGHKS, CDR2 YYEKEE (reference sequence). The CDR3 region has the DNA TGTGCCAGCAGCTCCGCGGACAGCGGATATGGCTACACCTTC. Protein sequence: CASSSADSGYGYTF.

The V gene is TRBV19, the J gene TRBJ2-7; D possibly uses TRBD1 or TRBD2 (5 bases each). Looked up from germline, CDR1 is LNHDA and CDR2 is SQIVND (reference sequence). V lost 3 bases and J 7 bases, leaving 16 bases between the germline ends. The CDR3 has 14 residues. CDR3 protein: CASSMAREMDEQYF. In DNA form, the CDR3 reads TGTGCCAGTAGTATGGCCAGGGAGATGGATGAGCAGTACTTC.

This clone has only a few counts. The chain joins TRBV6-5 to TRBJ2-7, with TRBD1 identical over 9 bases. CDR1 is MNHEY and CDR2 is SVGAGI in the germline V gene. Trimming at V came to 6 bases and at J to 4 bases, leaving 10 bases not matched to a gene. CDR3 size: 15 residues. CDR3 loop: CASRVQGARRYEQYF. The CDR3 DNA sequence: TGTGCCAGCAGGGTACAGGGGGCGCGTCGGTACGAGCAGTACTTC.

The chain employs TRBV7-9 and TRBJ1-4; D gene ambiguous. Germline V gene data show CDR1 as SEHNR and CDR2 as FQNEAQ (reference sequence). CDR3 length: 13 residues. Trimming took off 0 bases at V and 1 base at J, with 0 bases between the two ends. CDR3 coding DNA: TGTGCCAGCAGCTTAGCAACTAATGAAAAACTGTTTTTT. It specifies CASSLATNEKLFF.

The chain has TRBV9 and TRBJ1-2; D uncertain. Germline loops: CDR1 SGDLS, CDR2 YYNGEE. The CDR3 covers 13 residues. The V end lost 0 bases, the J end lost 5 bases, and 8 bases lay between the germline ends. The CDR3 here is CASSVGDLYGYTF. For the CDR3, the DNA is TGTGCCAGCAGCGTAGGAGACTTATATGGCTACACCTTC.

The chain combines TRBV10-3 with TRBJ2-1, with 8 bases identical to TRBD1. This CDR3 region has 15 residues. Germline lookup yields CDR1 ENHRY and CDR2 SYGVKD. The V and J ends lost 6 bases and 8 bases, in that order; junction bases with no gene match: 12. The DNA for the CDR3 is TGTGCCATCAGATCCTCCGGGACAGGAGGCGATGAGCAGTTCTTC. It specifies CAIRSSGTGGDEQFF.

This chain uses TRBV6-6 with TRBJ2-5; D uncertain. Germline V gene data show CDR1 as MNHNY and CDR2 as SVGAGI (reference sequence). The V end lost 6 bases, the J end lost 0 bases, and 5 bases lay between the germline ends. This CDR3 region has 12 residues. CDR3 sequence (DNA): TGTGCCAGCAGCGACAACCAAGAGACCCAGTACTTC. Its protein is CASSDNQETQYF.

This rearrangement joins TRBV18 to TRBJ2-2; D is unresolved. The V gene's germline CDR1 is KGHSH and CDR2 LQKENI. This CDR3 spans 16 amino acids. V was clipped by 6 bases and J by 1 base, with 15 bases between them. CDR3 nucleotide sequence: TGTGCCAGCTCCCCCCAAGGGCCAAAGAACACCGGGGAGCTGTTTTTT. Its protein is CASSPQGPKNTGELFF.

This clone is a singleton in its sample. The chain combines TRBV6-5 with TRBJ1-1; maybe TRBD1 (5 bases). The CDR3 length is 14 residues. CDR1 MNHEY and CDR2 SVGAGI come from the germline V gene. The V end lost 6 bases, the J end lost 0 bases, and 11 bases lay between the germline ends. CDR3 nucleotide sequence: TGTGCCAGCAGAGGGGCAGGAATGAACACTGAAGCTTTCTTT. Translating it yields CASRGAGMNTEAFF.